This T cell receptor (beta chain) was obtained from a study of cytomegalovirus exposure and HLA in healthy donors. The CDR3 length is 14 residues. V shed 1 base and J shed 4 bases, with 10 bases lying between them. Germline V CDR1 and CDR2: SNHLY, FYNNEI. With 60 Vbeta and 13 Jbeta primers, the PCR was carried out. The table came from immunoSEQ multiplex PCR; TCRdb's copy has only in-frame clones and leaves some out. In total, the table holds roughly 50,000 clones. This clonotype originated in a woman aged 40 to 50 in good health and CMV-seronegative. The sample comprised PBMCs. The chain has TRBV2 and TRBJ1-2, with D maybe TRBD1 (5 bases). CDR3 sequence (DNA): TGTGCCAGCAGTGAAGACAGGCTGATCTATGGCTACACCTTC. This sequence encodes CASSEDRLIYGYTF.